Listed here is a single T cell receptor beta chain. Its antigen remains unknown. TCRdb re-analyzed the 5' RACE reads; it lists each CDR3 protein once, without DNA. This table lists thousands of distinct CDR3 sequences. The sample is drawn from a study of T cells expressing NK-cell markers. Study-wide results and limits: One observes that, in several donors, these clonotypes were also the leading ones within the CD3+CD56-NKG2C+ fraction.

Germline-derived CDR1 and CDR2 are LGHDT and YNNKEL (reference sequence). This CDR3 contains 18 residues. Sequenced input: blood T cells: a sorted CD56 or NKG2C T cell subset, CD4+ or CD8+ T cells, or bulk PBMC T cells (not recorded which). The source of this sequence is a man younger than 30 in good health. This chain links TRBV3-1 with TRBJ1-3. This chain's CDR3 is CASSQPRGGTKSGNTIYF. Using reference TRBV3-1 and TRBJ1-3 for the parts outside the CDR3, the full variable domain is DTAVSQTPKYLVTQMGNDKSIKCEQNLGHDTMYWYKQDSKKFLKIMFSYNNKELIINETVPNRFSPKSPDKAHLNLHINSLELGDSAVYFCASSQPRGGTKSGNTIYFGEGSWLTVV.